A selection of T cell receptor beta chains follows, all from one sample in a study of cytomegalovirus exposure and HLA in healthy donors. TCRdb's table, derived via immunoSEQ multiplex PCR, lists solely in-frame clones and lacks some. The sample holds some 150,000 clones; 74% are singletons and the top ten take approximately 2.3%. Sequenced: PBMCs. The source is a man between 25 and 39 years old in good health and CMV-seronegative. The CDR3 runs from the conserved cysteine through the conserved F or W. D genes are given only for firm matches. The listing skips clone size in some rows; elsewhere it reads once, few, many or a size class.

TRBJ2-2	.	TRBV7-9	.	CASSPGQLNTGELFF	TGTGCCAGCAGCCCGGGACAACTGAACACCGGGGAGCTGTTTTTT
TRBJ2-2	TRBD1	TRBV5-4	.	CASSFTGGGTGELFF	TGTGCCAGCAGCTTTACAGGGGGCGGCACCGGGGAGCTGTTTTTT
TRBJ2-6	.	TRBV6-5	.	CASSFNRVSGANVLTF	TGTGCCAGCAGTTTCAACAGGGTATCTGGGGCCAACGTCCTGACTTTC
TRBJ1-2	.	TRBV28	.	CASSPLSDGYTF	TGTGCCAGCAGTCCCTTGAGCGATGGCTACACCTTC
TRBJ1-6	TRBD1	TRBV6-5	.	CASRDRGGSPLHF	TGTGCCAGCAGGGACAGGGGTGGTTCACCCCTCCACTTT
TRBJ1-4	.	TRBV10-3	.	CAIKGGVNEKLFF	TGTGCCATCAAGGGCGGGGTTAATGAAAAACTGTTTTTT
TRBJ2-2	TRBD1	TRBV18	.	CASSPAGTANTGELFF	TGTGCCAGCTCACCCGCCGGGACAGCAAACACCGGGGAGCTGTTTTTT
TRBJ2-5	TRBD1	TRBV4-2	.	CASSPDRGIEETQYF	TGTGCCAGCAGCCCTGACAGGGGGATCGAAGAGACCCAGTACTTC
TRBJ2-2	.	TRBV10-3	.	CAILSPLAGGSTGELFF	TGTGCCATCCTTTCCCCTCTGGCCGGCGGTAGCACCGGGGAGCTGTTTTTT
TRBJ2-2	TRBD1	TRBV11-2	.	CASSSMGTGVTGELFF	TGTGCCAGCAGCTCTATGGGGACAGGGGTGACCGGGGAGCTGTTTTTT
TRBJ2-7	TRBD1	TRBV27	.	CASSSTGTGAFLEQYF	TGTGCCAGCAGTTCCACCGGGACAGGTGCGTTCCTCGAGCAGTACTTC
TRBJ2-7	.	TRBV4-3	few	CASSQETSSYEQYF	TGCGCCAGCAGCCAAGAGACAAGCTCCTACGAGCAGTACTTC
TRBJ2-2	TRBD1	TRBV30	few	CACLPGQGYAGELFF	TGTGCCTGCTTGCCGGGACAGGGGTACGCCGGGGAGCTGTTTTTT
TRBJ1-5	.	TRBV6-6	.	CASRKGTRNQPQHF	TGTGCCAGCAGGAAAGGGACAAGGAATCAGCCCCAGCATTTT
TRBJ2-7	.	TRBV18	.	CASSPFDRGEQYF	TGTGCCAGCTCACCATTCGACAGAGGCGAGCAGTACTTC
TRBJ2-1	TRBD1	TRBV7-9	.	CASSLVPRTGNEQFF	TGTGCCAGCAGCTTAGTGCCAAGGACAGGCAATGAGCAGTTCTTC
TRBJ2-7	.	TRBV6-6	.	CASSYSIGQGRDEQYF	TGTGCCAGCAGTTACTCGATAGGCCAGGGCAGGGACGAGCAGTACTTC
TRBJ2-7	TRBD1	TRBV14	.	CASSQSTGGAYEQYF	TGTGCCAGCAGCCAATCAACAGGGGGTGCCTACGAGCAGTACTTC
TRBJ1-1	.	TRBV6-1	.	CASIQGGGTEAFF	TGTGCCAGCATTCAGGGAGGGGGAACTGAAGCTTTCTTT
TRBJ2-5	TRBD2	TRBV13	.	CASTQRLAGEETQYF	TGTGCCAGCACCCAAAGACTAGCGGGGGAAGAGACCCAGTACTTC